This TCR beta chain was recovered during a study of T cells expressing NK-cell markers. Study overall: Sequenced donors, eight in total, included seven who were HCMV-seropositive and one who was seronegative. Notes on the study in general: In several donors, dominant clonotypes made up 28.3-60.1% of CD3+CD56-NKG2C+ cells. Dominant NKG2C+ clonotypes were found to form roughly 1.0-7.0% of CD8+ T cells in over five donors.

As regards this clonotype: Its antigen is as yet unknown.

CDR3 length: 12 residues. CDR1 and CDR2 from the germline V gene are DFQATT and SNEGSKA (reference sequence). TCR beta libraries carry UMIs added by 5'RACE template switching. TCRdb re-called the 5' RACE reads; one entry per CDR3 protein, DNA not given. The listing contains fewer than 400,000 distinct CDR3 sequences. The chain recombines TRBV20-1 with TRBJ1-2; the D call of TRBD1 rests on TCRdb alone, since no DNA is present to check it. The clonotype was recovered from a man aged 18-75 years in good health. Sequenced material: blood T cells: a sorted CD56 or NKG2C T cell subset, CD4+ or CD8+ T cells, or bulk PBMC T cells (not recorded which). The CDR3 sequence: CSAGHERQGNTF.